The sequence of this T cell receptor (beta chain) was determined in a study of vaccination and CD4 T cells after COVID-19. As for the study in general: The interval from dose two to post-vaccine sampling had a median of 72 days, and it ranged from 14 to 241.

Oncomine TCR Beta short-read sequencing was applied to DNA from cultured CD4+ T cells. TCRdb fed the PCR reads into MiXCR, producing one record per CDR3 protein. The sample lists under 25,000 distinct CDR3 sequences, approximately 40% occurring once. This clonotype was observed once. No antigen is known for it. The treatment denotes: approximately nine-day PBMC culture with coronavirus spike peptide pools or control peptides (ViraFEST assay). Trimming cost V 5 bases and J 0 bases, with 17 bases left between them. Germline V lookup: CDR1 SGHNT, CDR2 YENEEA. The length of the CDR3 is 17 residues. The source of this sequence is a human donor who had recovered from COVID-19. Material: CD4+ T cells from blood, cultured in vitro, obtained after SARS-CoV-2 vaccination. This sequence joins TRBV11-3 and TRBJ2-1, with D possibly being TRBD1 or TRBD2 (5 bases each). The CDR3 DNA follows: TGTGCCAGCAGCCCATATGAGGGGTCGAGCTCCTACAATGAGCAGTTCTTC. Its protein product is CASSPYEGSSSYNEQFF.